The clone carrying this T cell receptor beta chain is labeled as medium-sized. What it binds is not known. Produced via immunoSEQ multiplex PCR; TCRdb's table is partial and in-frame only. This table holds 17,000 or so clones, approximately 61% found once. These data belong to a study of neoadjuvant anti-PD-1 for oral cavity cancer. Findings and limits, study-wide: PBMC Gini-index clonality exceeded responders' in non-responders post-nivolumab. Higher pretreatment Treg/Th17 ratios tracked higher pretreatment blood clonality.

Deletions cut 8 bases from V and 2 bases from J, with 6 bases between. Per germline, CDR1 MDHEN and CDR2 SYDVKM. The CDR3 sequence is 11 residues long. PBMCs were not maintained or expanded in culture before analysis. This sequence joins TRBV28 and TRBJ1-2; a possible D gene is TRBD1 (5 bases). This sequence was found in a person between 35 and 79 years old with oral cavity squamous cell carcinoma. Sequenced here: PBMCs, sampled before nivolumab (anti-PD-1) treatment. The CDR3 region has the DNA TGTGCCAGCGGGGGGAACTATGGCTACACCTTC. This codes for CASGGNYGYTF.